This T cell receptor (beta chain) was sequenced for a study of blood T cells in healthy people across ages. Turning to the study itself: The template switching approach captured approximately one barcoded beta molecule for every two T cells.

A sample-barcoded 5' primer and a J-beta primer mix were used in a second PCR of about 7 to 12 cycles. Tagging of each cDNA molecule was performed by a template-switch adaptor with 12 random nucleotides. TCRdb independently ran MiXCR on the 5' RACE reads; one entry per CDR3 protein. The data show under 1,000,000 distinct CDR3 sequences, with approximately 35% seen just once and 10% to 15% held by the top ten. Looked up from germline, CDR1 is SGHVS and CDR2 is FNYEAQ. V gave up 6 bases and J gave up 7 bases, with 16 bases separating them. The CDR3 is made up of 14 amino acids. This sequence was found in a man aged 18 to 35 in good health. Specimen: blood. This sequence joins TRBV7-6 and TRBJ2-1; tentative D call: TRBD2 (7 bases). The CDR3 here is CASRVGGVQNEQFF. The CDR3 bases are TGTGCCAGCAGGGTAGGGGGGGTACAGAATGAGCAGTTCTTC.